This paragraph reports one T cell receptor (beta chain). This entry comes from a study of blood T cell repertoires in COVID-19. On the study more broadly: Whether acute or convalescent, the COVID-19 samples came from the United States, Italy and Spain. PBMCs, B-cell-depleted T cells, or T cells were the source of the cDNA or gDNA that made up the material.

CDR1 KGHDR and CDR2 SFDVKD come from the germline V gene. The junction had 9 bases not matched to a gene; V was cut back by 5 bases and J by 6 bases. The CDR3 sequence is 15 residues long. As handled by the study authors: Amplifying reference gene primers gave estimates of nucleated cell counts. Only in-frame clones appear in the TCRdb table, and some are missing; sequencing was by immunoSEQ multiplex PCR. That table supplies the V and J calls and clone size; D and trimming were determined from the DNA. Altogether roughly 99,000 clones are present, 88% being singletons, with the ten largest covering about 6.8%.

The source material was peripheral blood. This receptor was obtained from a man in his fifties or sixties with active or convalescent COVID-19. The V gene is TRBV24-1, the J gene TRBJ2-3; 8 bases map to TRBD2. In DNA, the CDR3 is TGTGCCACCAGTGGGACTAGCCGACTCAGGGATACGCAGTATTTT. Encoded protein: CATSGTSRLRDTQYF.